The 24 T cell receptor beta chains given below trace back to one sample, sequenced in a study of shared clonotypes between healthy human individuals. Measured with immunoSEQ multiplex PCR; TCRdb has only the in-frame clones, and not every one. The sample has about 800,000 clones, approximately 97% seen once; the top ten hold about 0.25%. The naive CD8 fraction comprised CD45RO-negative cells positively selected for CCR7 and excluded terminally differentiated effector memory CD45RA+ cells. The sample taken for sequencing was naive CD8+ T cells sorted from blood. The receptors were sampled from a young man in good health.

V and J are TRBV5-1 and TRBJ1-5; 9 nucleotides align to TRBD1. The V and J ends lost 3 bases and 4 bases, in that order; junction bases with no gene match: 2. Germline V gene data show CDR1 as SGHRS and CDR2 as YFSETQ. This CDR3 comprises 14 residues. CDR3 sequence reads: CASSSGTGNQPQHF. The CDR3 bases are TGCGCCAGCAGCTCCGGGACAGGGAATCAGCCCCAGCATTTT.

This chain connects TRBV6-5 to TRBJ1-1; D gene ambiguous. The CDR3 has 15 amino acids. Germline CDR1 is MNHEY and CDR2 is SVGAGI. Trimming left V 0 bases short and J 1 base short, with 9 bases between. The CDR3 protein is CASSYSTQPNTEAFF. CDR3 nucleotides: TGTGCCAGCAGTTACTCGACCCAGCCGAACACTGAAGCTTTCTTT.

J is TRBJ1-4 and V is TRBV7-9; 7 bases line up with TRBD1. CDR3 length equals 16 residues. Germline assignment: CDR1 SEHNR and CDR2 FQNEAQ (reference sequence). The V gene end was trimmed by 5 bases and the J gene end by 3 bases; junction bases not matched to a gene: 9. CDR3 sequence reads: CASSAPQGEANEKLFF. CDR3 DNA sequence: TGTGCCAGCAGCGCCCCGCAGGGGGAGGCTAATGAAAAACTGTTTTTT.

This chain uses TRBV27 with TRBJ2-1, with D perhaps being TRBD1 or TRBD2 (5 bases each). Germline CDR1 reads MNHEY; CDR2 reads SMNVEV (reference sequence). V lost 5 bases and J lost 0, with 11 bases in between. This CDR3 has 15 residues. CDR3 amino acids: CASSGRDGSYNEQFF. The DNA of the CDR3 is TGTGCCAGCAGTGGACGGGACGGCTCCTACAATGAGCAGTTCTTC.

The V and J genes are TRBV2 and TRBJ1-3; maybe TRBD1 (5 bases). From germline, CDR1 is SNHLY and CDR2 FYNNEI. The ends were cut back, 6 bases at V and 0 bases at J, with 9 bases in the middle. The CDR3 spans 14 residues. CDR3 nucleotide sequence: TGTGCCAGCAGCAGACAGACCTCTGGAAACACCATATATTTT. It codes for CASSRQTSGNTIYF. Variable domain in full (rest from reference TRBV2 and TRBJ1-3): EPEVTQTPSHQVTQMGQEVILRCVPISNHLYFYWYRQILGQKVEFLVSFYNNEISEKSEIFDDQFSVERPDGSNFTLKIRSTKLEDSAMYFCASSRQTSGNTIYFGEGSWLTVV.

This clone has only one observation. This chain joins TRBV4-1 and TRBJ1-1, with 8 bases lining up with TRBD1. The CDR3 length is 15 residues. Germline CDR1 MGHRA, CDR2 YSYEKL. With V trimmed by 4 bases and J by 3 bases, 7 bases remained unmatched. The CDR3 protein is CASSPRTGRYTEAFF. CDR3 DNA sequence: TGCGCCAGCAGCCCTCGGACAGGGAGATACACTGAAGCTTTCTTT.

V is TRBV29-1 and J is TRBJ1-1; a possible D gene is TRBD1 (5 bases). Trimming took 0 bases from V and 0 from J, leaving 14 bases between them. The CDR3 covers 16 residues. In germline, CDR1 is SQVTM, CDR2 ANQGSEA. The CDR3 DNA follows: TGCAGCGTTGAAGATCGGGGGGGACGGATGAACACTGAAGCTTTCTTT. As protein: CSVEDRGGRMNTEAFF.

V usage is TRBV28 and J usage is TRBJ2-1; TRBD2 matches at 8 bases. CDR3 length: 14 amino acids. Unmatched junction bases numbered 7, after V lost 7 bases and J lost 5 bases. Germline V gene sequence: CDR1 MDHEN, CDR2 SYDVKM. The CDR3 region is CASILAGSNNEQFF. The CDR3 DNA reads as TGTGCCAGCATATTAGCGGGAAGTAACAATGAGCAGTTCTTC. The full variable domain, in which reference TRBV28 and TRBJ2-1 provide the parts outside the CDR3, is DVKVTQSSRYLVKRTGEKVFLECVQDMDHENMFWYRQDPGLGLRLIYFSYDVKMKEKGDIPEGYSVSREKKERFSLILESASTNQTSMYLCASILAGSNNEQFFGPGTRLTVL.

V gene TRBV19 combines with J gene TRBJ2-7; 10 bases align to TRBD1. Germline CDR1 and CDR2: LNHDA and SQIVND (reference sequence). The V gene end was trimmed by 5 bases and the J gene end by 3 bases; junction bases not matched to a gene: 4. The length of the CDR3 is 14 residues. Here the CDR3 reads CASSSGQGDYEQYF. The CDR3 region has the DNA TGTGCCAGTAGTTCAGGACAGGGGGACTACGAGCAGTACTTC.

The chain employs TRBV28 and TRBJ2-5; a possible D gene is TRBD2 (5 bases). This CDR3 region has 17 residues. Germline lookup yields CDR1 MDHEN and CDR2 SYDVKM. Deletions cut 5 bases from V and 5 bases from J, with 24 bases between. The CDR3 nucleotides are TGTGCCAGCAGTCCAACAGTCGGCCACCCGGAGCGGGAGACCCAGTACTTC. It specifies CASSPTVGHPERETQYF.

The J gene is TRBJ2-7, the V gene TRBV7-8, with TRBD2 matching 13 bases. From germline, CDR1 is SGHVS and CDR2 FQNEAQ. Trimming at V came to 8 bases and at J to 5 bases, leaving 6 bases not matched to a gene. CDR3 length equals 14 residues. CDR3 DNA: TGTGCCAGCCGGACTAGCGGGAGTGCCCACGAGCAGTACTTC. Translation gives CASRTSGSAHEQYF.

This chain uses TRBV5-8 with TRBJ2-2; TRBD1 or TRBD2 may be the D gene (5 bases each). Trimming shortened V by 9 bases and J by 4 bases, and 19 bases separated the two germline ends. Germline loops: CDR1 SGHTS, CDR2 YDEGEE. CDR3 length: 15 amino acids. The CDR3 DNA reads as TGTGCCACCGCTCCCACTTGGGGGAGCACCGGGGAGCTGTTTTTT. This gives the protein CATAPTWGSTGELFF.

The V and J genes are TRBV12-5 and TRBJ2-1; no definite D call. V was cut by 1 base and J by 3 bases, with 4 bases left in between. Germline V gene lookup returns CDR1 LGHNT and CDR2 FRNRAP. The CDR3 has 13 amino acids. The CDR3 spells CASGLDDYNEQFF. The CDR3, as DNA: TGTGCTAGTGGTTTGGACGACTACAATGAGCAGTTCTTC.

The gene calls are TRBV7-8 and TRBJ2-1; 9 nucleotides align to TRBD2. After removal of 1 base from V and 8 bases from J, the junction contained 6 bases not matched to a gene. Germline assignment: CDR1 SGHVS and CDR2 FQNEAQ. The CDR3 sequence is 15 residues long. Here the CDR3 reads CASSLVVSGSDEQFF. As DNA, the CDR3 is TGTGCCAGCAGCTTAGTCGTTAGCGGGAGCGATGAGCAGTTCTTC.

The V call is TRBV7-3, the J call TRBJ2-2, with 7 bases identical to TRBD1. The CDR3 has 17 residues. The junction had 9 bases not matched to a gene; V was cut back by 1 base and J by 4 bases. Germline CDR1 reads SGHTA; CDR2 reads FQGTGA. The CDR3 spells CASSLMVGTEGTGELFF. The CDR3 nucleotides read TGTGCCAGCAGCTTAATGGTGGGGACAGAGGGCACCGGGGAGCTGTTTTTT.

This rearrangement joins TRBV5-1 to TRBJ2-3; 11 bases are shared with TRBD2. V lost 4 bases to trimming and J lost 0 bases; unmatched junction nucleotides: 13. Looked up from germline, CDR1 is SGHRS and CDR2 is YFSETQ. The CDR3 spans 19 residues. CDR3 protein: CASSRIGLAGTDSTDTQYF. The CDR3 nucleotides are TGCGCCAGCAGCCGAATTGGACTAGCGGGCACCGATAGCACAGATACGCAGTATTTT.

V and J are TRBV7-9 and TRBJ2-2; 7 bases agree with TRBD1. V gave up 5 bases and J gave up 1 base; unmatched junction bases: 4. The CDR3 has 15 residues. Germline CDR1 SEHNR, CDR2 FQNEAQ (reference sequence). The CDR3 nucleotides read TGTGCCAGCAGCCACCGGGACAGGAACACCGGGGAGCTGTTTTTT. Encoded protein: CASSHRDRNTGELFF.

V usage is TRBV19 and J usage is TRBJ2-1, with TRBD2 identical over 9 bases. J gave up 4 bases and V 5 bases, and 12 bases lay outside the gene matches. Germline lookup yields CDR1 LNHDA and CDR2 SQIVND (reference sequence). The CDR3 has 17 residues. CDR3 coding DNA: TGTGCCAGTAGTCCGGGGGTAGCGGGAGCATTGTACAATGAGCAGTTCTTC. It encodes CASSPGVAGALYNEQFF.

The chain couples TRBV19 to TRBJ1-1, with 10 nucleotides matching TRBD1. CDR3 size: 14 residues. J was trimmed by 13 bases and V by 3 bases; bases with no gene match: 11. The germline V gene encodes CDR1 LNHDA and CDR2 SQIVND (reference sequence). The CDR3 here is CASSILYGTGDDFF. As DNA, the CDR3 is TGTGCCAGTAGTATCCTCTACGGGACAGGGGATGATTTCTTT.

The chain joins TRBV7-8 to TRBJ2-1; possibly TRBD1 for D (6 bases). This CDR3 is built from 16 residues. Germline V lookup: CDR1 SGHVS, CDR2 FQNEAQ. V gave up 5 bases and J gave up 5 bases, with 19 bases separating them. This chain's CDR3 is CASSKNPGTTNNEQFF. The CDR3, as DNA: TGTGCCAGCAGCAAAAACCCCGGGACAACGAACAATGAGCAGTTCTTC.

This clone was seen more than once but under ten times. This chain links TRBV12-5 with TRBJ2-3; TRBD1 matches at 8 bases. CDR3 length: 16 residues. CDR1 LGHNT and CDR2 FRNRAP come from the germline V gene. Trimming at V came to 6 bases and at J to 5 bases, leaving 13 bases not matched to a gene. As DNA, the CDR3 is TGTGCTAGTGGCCTCGATCCGACAGGGGCAGGAGATACGCAGTATTTT. It codes for CASGLDPTGAGDTQYF.

The V gene is TRBV6-5, the J gene TRBJ2-3; 7 bases are shared with TRBD1. The CDR3 runs 14 residues. The ends lost 8 bases at V and 3 bases at J; junction bases unmatched: 8. The germline V gene has CDR1 MNHEY and CDR2 SVGAGI. The DNA of the CDR3 is TGTGCCAGCGGTCCGGGACAGATGACAGATACGCAGTATTTT. It is translated as CASGPGQMTDTQYF.

CDR3 amino acids: CASSISGTGVIGYTF. The CDR3 nucleotides are TGTGCCAGTAGTATTTCCGGGACAGGGGTCATCGGCTACACCTTC. This rearrangement joins TRBV19 to TRBJ1-2; 10 bases are shared with TRBD1. Germline loops: CDR1 LNHDA, CDR2 SQIVND (reference sequence). With V trimmed by 3 bases and J by 8 bases, 9 bases remained unmatched. The CDR3 is 15 amino acids. Complete variable domain (other parts from reference TRBV19 and TRBJ1-2): DGGITQSPKYLFRKEGQNVTLSCEQNLNHDAMYWYRQDPGQGLRLIYYSQIVNDFQKGDIAEGYSVSREKKESFPLTVTSAQKNPTAFYLCASSISGTGVIGYTFGSGTRLTVV.

The chain recombines TRBV5-1 with TRBJ2-7; no definite D call. This CDR3 comprises 13 residues. V was cut by 1 base and J by 2 bases, with 7 bases left in between. Looked up from germline, CDR1 is SGHRS and CDR2 is YFSETQ. The CDR3, as DNA: TGCGCCAGCAGCTTGTCCCTTGCCTACGAGCAGTACTTC. Protein sequence: CASSLSLAYEQYF. Based on the CDR3 plus reference TRBV5-1 and TRBJ2-7, the full variable domain is KAGVTQTPRYLIKTRGQQVTLSCSPISGHRSVSWYQQTPGQGLQFLFEYFSETQRNKGNFPGRFSGRQFSNSRSEMNVSTLELGDSALYLCASSLSLAYEQYFGPGTRLTVT.